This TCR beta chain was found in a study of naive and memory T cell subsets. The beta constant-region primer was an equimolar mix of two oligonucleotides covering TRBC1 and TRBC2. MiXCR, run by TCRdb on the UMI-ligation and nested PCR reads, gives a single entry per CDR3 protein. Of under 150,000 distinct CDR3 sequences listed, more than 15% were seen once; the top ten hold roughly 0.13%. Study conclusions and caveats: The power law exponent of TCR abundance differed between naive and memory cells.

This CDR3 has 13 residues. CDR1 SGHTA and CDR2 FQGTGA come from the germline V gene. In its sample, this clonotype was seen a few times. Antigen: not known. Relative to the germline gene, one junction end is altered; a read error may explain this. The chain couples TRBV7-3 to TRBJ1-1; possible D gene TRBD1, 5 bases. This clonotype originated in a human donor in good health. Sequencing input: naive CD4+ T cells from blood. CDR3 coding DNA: TGTGCCAGCAGCTCGAGCCGGGACCAAAGACCGCTCTTT. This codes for CASSSSRDQRPLF.